These 10 T cell receptor beta chains originate from one sample sequenced in a study of shared clonotypes between healthy human individuals. As defined, naive CD8 cells were CD45RO-negative and positively selected for CCR7, with terminally differentiated effector memory CD45RA+ cells excluded. Libraries were prepared by immunoSEQ multiplex PCR; TCRdb keeps only in-frame clonotypes and omits some of them. The data contain about 2.1 million clones, around 95% of them singletons. Sequenced material: naive CD8+ T cells from PBMCs. The source is a man aged 18 to 30 in good health. Some clones in this sample may be carry-over from other donors' samples.

The V and J genes are TRBV6-6 and TRBJ2-1, with unresolved D. CDR1 is MNHNY and CDR2 is SVGAGI in the germline V gene (reference sequence). With 7 bases removed from V and 12 bases from J, the gap between germline ends came to 16 bases. CDR3 length: 12 amino acids. The DNA of the CDR3 is TGTGCCAGCACCGACACCTCTGAAGGGCAGTTCTTC. Amino acids: CASTDTSEGQFF.

This sequence joins TRBV27 and TRBJ2-2, with 10 bases lining up with TRBD2. Germline trimming cut 5 bases from V and 3 bases from J; bases unmatched to any gene: 12. The CDR3 covers 18 residues. The germline CDR1 and CDR2 sequences are MNHEY and SMNVEV (reference sequence). CDR3 protein: CASSILAGVMEDTGELFF. The CDR3 DNA reads TGTGCCAGCAGTATCCTAGCGGGAGTAATGGAGGACACCGGGGAGCTGTTTTTT.

As for this clone: Different DNA sequences within this sample yield the same CDR3. The V call is TRBV19, the J call TRBJ2-2, with a weak D call TRBD2 (5 bases). Deletions cut 2 bases from V and 1 base from J, with 5 bases between. The CDR3 extends over 14 amino acids. Germline loops: CDR1 LNHDA, CDR2 SQIVND (reference sequence). The CDR3 sequence is CASSISGNTGELFF. The CDR3 DNA follows: TGTGCCAGTAGTATAAGCGGGAACACCGGGGAGCTGTTTTTT. Full variable domain (rest looked up from reference TRBV19 and TRBJ2-2): DGGITQSPKYLFRKEGQNVTLSCEQNLNHDAMYWYRQDPGQGLRLIYYSQIVNDFQKGDIAEGYSVSREKKESFPLTVTSAQKNPTAFYLCASSISGNTGELFFGEGSRLTVL.

The rearrangement uses TRBV5-5 and TRBJ2-7; 13 bases fit TRBD2. V lost 4 bases and J lost 5; bases outside the gene matches: 3. There are 14 residues in the CDR3. Germline lookup yields CDR1 SGHKS and CDR2 YYEKEE (reference sequence). The DNA for the CDR3 is TGTGCCAGCAGCCCCGGGACTAGCGGGAACGAGCAGTACTTC. Protein sequence: CASSPGTSGNEQYF.

V gene TRBV7-6 combines with J gene TRBJ2-6, with D unclear. The germline gives CDR1 SGHVS, CDR2 FNYEAQ. V lost 3 bases and J lost 1, with 10 bases in between. The length of the CDR3 is 16 residues. DNA for the CDR3: TGTGCCAGCAGCTTTGGACCGGGTTCTGGGGCCAACGTCCTGACTTTC. Its protein product is CASSFGPGSGANVLTF.

In its sample, this clone was seen once. In DNA, the CDR3 is TGCGCCAGCAGCCAAGGGGCGTGGACAGGCCGCACAGATACGCAGTATTTT. This encodes CASSQGAWTGRTDTQYF. The rearrangement links TRBV4-1 to TRBJ2-3; TRBD1 matches 7 bases. CDR1 MGHRA and CDR2 YSYEKL come from the germline V gene. The CDR3 is 17 amino acids. J lost 1 base, V lost 1 base, and 8 bases had no gene match.

The V and J genes are TRBV5-1 and TRBJ2-2; 11 bases are shared with TRBD2. The CDR3 extends over 18 amino acids. The germline gives CDR1 SGHRS, CDR2 YFSETQ. V trimming: 4 bases; J trimming: 5 bases; junction bases outside the gene matches: 13. The CDR3 DNA reads TGCGCCAGCAGCCCAATGGTGAGGCTAGCGGGAGGAACCGGGGAGCTGTTTTTT. This encodes CASSPMVRLAGGTGELFF.

The gene calls are TRBV2 and TRBJ2-7; D might be TRBD1 or TRBD2, each matching 5 bases. V shed 3 bases and J shed 6 bases, with 24 bases lying between them. Looked up from germline, CDR1 is SNHLY and CDR2 is FYNNEI. This CDR3 is 17 amino acids long. For the CDR3, the DNA is TGTGCCAGCAGTGAGGCGCCGGGGCCGGCCTTTGGGGTCGAGCAGTACTTC. This sequence encodes CASSEAPGPAFGVEQYF.

The CDR3 reads CASSSTGGSYEQYF. In DNA, the CDR3 is TGTGCCAGCAGCTCTACAGGGGGCTCCTACGAGCAGTACTTC. The chain carries TRBV5-5 and TRBJ2-7; TRBD1 agrees at 8 bases. Trimming removed 3 bases from V and 0 bases from J; junction bases left unmatched: 2. From germline, CDR1 is SGHKS and CDR2 YYEKEE (reference sequence). CDR3 length equals 14 residues.

This chain connects TRBV4-2 to TRBJ2-3, with 8 bases aligning to TRBD2. The length of the CDR3 is 16 residues. The trim removed 4 bases at V and 5 bases at J, leaving 11 bases unmatched. From germline, CDR1 is LGHNA and CDR2 YNFKEQ. The CDR3 nucleotides are TGTGCCAGCAGCCCAGTCGGGCGGGAGGCGGGAGATACGCAGTATTTT. Translating gives CASSPVGREAGDTQYF.